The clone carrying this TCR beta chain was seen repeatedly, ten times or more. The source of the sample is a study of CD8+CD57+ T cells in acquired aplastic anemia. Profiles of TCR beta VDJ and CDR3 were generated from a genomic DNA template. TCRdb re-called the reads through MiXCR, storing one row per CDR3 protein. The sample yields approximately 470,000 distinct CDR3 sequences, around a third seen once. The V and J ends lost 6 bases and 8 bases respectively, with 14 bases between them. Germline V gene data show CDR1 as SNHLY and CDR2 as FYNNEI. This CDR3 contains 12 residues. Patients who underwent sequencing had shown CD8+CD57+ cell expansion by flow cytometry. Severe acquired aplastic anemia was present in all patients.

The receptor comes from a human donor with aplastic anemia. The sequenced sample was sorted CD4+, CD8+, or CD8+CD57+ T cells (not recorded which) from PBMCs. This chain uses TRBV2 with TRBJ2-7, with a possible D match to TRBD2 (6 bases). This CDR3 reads CASREGTSKQYF. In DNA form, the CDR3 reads TGTGCCAGCAGAGAGGGGACTTCGAAGCAGTACTTC.